Reported below is one TCR beta chain. Its antigen is still unknown. Base qualities are not at hand, and no much larger clone is one base apart. The immunoSEQ Assay, a bias-controlled multiplex PCR, was used to amplify TCRbeta CDR3 regions from genomic DNA. Per the authors' processing: Within the assay, amplification of reference gene primers was used to estimate how many nucleated cells each sample contained. Sequence reads were collapsed and filtered to measure the absolute abundance of every unique TCRbeta CDR3 rearrangement. For each sample, productive Simpson clonality was calculated by taking the square root of Simpson's diversity index across productive rearrangements. TCRdb limited this immuneACCESS table to in-frame rearrangements with V and J called. A share of clones is missing; checked studies link under half to unresolved V genes, and the rest is unexplained. D and trimming come from the DNA, and the V and J calls and clone size come from that table. The sample table holds just over 150,000 clones, of which 70% to 90% were seen once. The ten largest clones add up to 2.4% of the sample.

The collaborating institutions used their own protocols to collect whole blood in K2EDTA tubes. For TCRbeta analysis, collaborators shipped samples in one of three forms: frozen whole blood, isolated PBMCs, or DNA extracted from either of those sample types. These data come from a study of blood T cell repertoires in COVID-19 (TCRdb year 2020). Study-level background: Samples from collaborators originated in the United States, Italy and Spain and spanned both the acute and convalescent phases of COVID-19. The material from the prospective study consisted of cDNA or gDNA derived from T cells, B-cell-depleted T cells, or PBMCs. Subjects who had been exposed to COVID-19, were actively infected with it, or had recovered from it provided the deeply sampled blood TCRbeta repertoires that made up the dataset. The repertoires were released in a freely available public database meant as a resource for research on the immune response to SARS-CoV-2. The samples were drawn from two sources: the first 160 participants of the ongoing ImmuneRACE study, and over 950 subjects contributed by 6 global collaborators. The sample metadata nearly always contained a de-identified subject ID, COVID-19 status, age in years and sex. Where HLA class I and class II types were available, the types were taken from metadata supplied by the sample provider, not from assay-based typing.

What the study reported, not specific to this receptor: The quantity of clinical and demographic metadata differed by source and by participant and was supplied without curation.

Counted from cysteine to phenylalanine, this CDR3 has 15 amino acids. Just CDR3 DNA is preserved here, 45 bases in frame from base 1. Taken from the germline V gene (reference sequence), the CDR1 and CDR2 loops are LNHDA and SQIVND. Unmatched junction bases come to 4, with V trimmed by 6 bases and J by 0 bases. The sequenced sample consisted of peripheral blood. The V and J genes are TRBV19 and TRBJ2-1; TRBD2 fits 8 bases in the junction. The clonotype comes from a woman aged 65 to 85 with acute or convalescent COVID-19. The DNA sequence reads TGTGCCAGTAGGAGCGGGGGTAGCTCCTACAATGAGCAGTTCTTC. Its protein product is CASRSGGSSYNEQFF.